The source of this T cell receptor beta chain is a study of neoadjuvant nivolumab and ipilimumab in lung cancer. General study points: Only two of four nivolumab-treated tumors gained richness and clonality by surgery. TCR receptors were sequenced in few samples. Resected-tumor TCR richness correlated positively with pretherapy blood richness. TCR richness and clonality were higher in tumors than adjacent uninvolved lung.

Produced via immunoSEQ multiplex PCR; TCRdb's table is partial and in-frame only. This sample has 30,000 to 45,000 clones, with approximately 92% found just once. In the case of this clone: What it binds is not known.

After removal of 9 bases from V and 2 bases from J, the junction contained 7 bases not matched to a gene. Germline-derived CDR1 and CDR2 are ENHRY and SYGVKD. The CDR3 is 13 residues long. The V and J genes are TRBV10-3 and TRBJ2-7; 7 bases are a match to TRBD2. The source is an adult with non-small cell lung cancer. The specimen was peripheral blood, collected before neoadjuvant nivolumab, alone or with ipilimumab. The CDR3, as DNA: TGTGCCATTAGTAAGGCGGGAGCCTACGAGCAGTACTTC. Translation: CAISKAGAYEQYF.